Shown below are 20 T cell receptor beta chains from a single sample sequenced in a study of blood T cell repertoires in COVID-19. Libraries were prepared by immunoSEQ multiplex PCR; TCRdb keeps only in-frame clonotypes and omits some of them. The table includes a few hundred thousand clones, roughly 89% detected once. Sequencing was performed on PBMCs or T cells enriched from blood (not recorded which). These TCRs come from a woman aged 25-40 years who had recovered from COVID-19.

This sequence joins TRBV10-2 and TRBJ2-7; TRBD1 agrees at 7 bases. With V trimmed by 4 bases and J by 5 bases, 8 bases remained unmatched. This CDR3 has 14 residues. The germline gives CDR1 WSHSY, CDR2 SAAADI. The CDR3 here is CASSVGRGSHEQYF. CDR3 DNA sequence: TGCGCCAGCAGTGTCGGCAGGGGGTCCCACGAGCAGTACTTC.

This CDR3 is CASSFSSGGAVDTQYF. The DNA of the CDR3 is TGTGCCAGCAGTTTCTCTAGCGGGGGGGCCGTAGATACGCAGTATTTT. V gene TRBV6-2 or TRBV6-3 combines with J gene TRBJ2-3; 12 positions agree with TRBD2. This CDR3 has 16 residues. The germline V gene encodes CDR1 MNHEY and CDR2 SVGEGT. Losses at the gene ends were 4 bases for V and 5 bases for J; bases not matched to a gene: 7.

The rearrangement uses TRBV15 and TRBJ1-1; D unclear. Germline V gene sequence: CDR1 LNHNV, CDR2 YYDKDF (reference sequence). V was pared by 3 bases and J by 0 bases, with 11 bases between. The CDR3 extends over 15 amino acids. In nucleotides, the CDR3 is TGTGCCACCAGCAGTGGACCGGGGATGAACACTGAAGCTTTCTTT. It codes for CATSSGPGMNTEAFF.

The chain combines TRBV28 with TRBJ1-5; 7 nucleotides agree with TRBD1. The length of the CDR3 is 17 residues. Germline V gene lookup returns CDR1 MDHEN and CDR2 SYDVKM. J gave up 1 base and V 6 bases, and 12 bases lay outside the gene matches. The CDR3 coding sequence is TGTGCCAGCAGACGCCCTCCAGGGGGTGCGAGCAATCAGCCCCAGCATTTT. The encoded protein is CASRRPPGGASNQPQHF.

This clone has just one count. This chain joins TRBV7-9 and TRBJ1-3; D is undetermined. The CDR3 sequence is 14 residues long. With 2 bases removed from V and 2 bases from J, the gap between germline ends came to 7 bases. Germline V CDR1 and CDR2: SEHNR, FQNEAQ (reference sequence). CDR3: CASSLPSTGNTIYF. The CDR3 coding sequence is TGTGCCAGCAGCTTACCGAGCACTGGAAACACCATATATTTT.

CDR3 sequence (DNA): TGCGCCAAGCCTTCAGGGGCGGCAGGCCCTTTCTTT. It is translated as CAKPSGAAGPFF. This chain joins TRBV10-1 and TRBJ1-1, with a weak D call TRBD1 (6 bases). The V end was cut by 10 bases, the J end by 12 bases, with 21 bases between. Germline values: CDR1 WNHNN, CDR2 SYGVQD (reference sequence). The length of the CDR3 is 12 residues.

The V call is TRBV30, the J call TRBJ1-2; perhaps TRBD1 as D (5 bases). CDR1 and CDR2 from the germline V gene are GTSNPN and SVGIG (reference sequence). The CDR3 extends over 13 amino acids. The V end lost 2 bases, the J end lost 2 bases, and 9 bases lay between the germline ends. The CDR3 region has the DNA TGTGCCTGGAGTATAGGGGCCAACTATGGCTACACCTTC. As protein: CAWSIGANYGYTF.

The V and J genes are TRBV6-2 or TRBV6-3 and TRBJ2-3; the match to TRBD1 covers 9 bases. The CDR3 loop spans 18 amino acids. The V and J ends lost 6 bases and 2 bases, in that order; junction bases with no gene match: 15. Germline CDR1 reads MNHEY; CDR2 reads SVGEGT. CDR3 DNA: TGTGCCAGCAGCACAACCCAAGGACAGGGGTTTAACACAGATACGCAGTATTTT. Translation gives CASSTTQGQGFNTDTQYF.

The chain joins TRBV19 to TRBJ2-1; 10 bases match TRBD2. V was pared by 2 bases and J by 4 bases, with 5 bases of the junction left unmatched. Germline assignment: CDR1 LNHDA and CDR2 SQIVND (reference sequence). The CDR3 consists of 16 residues. The CDR3 is CASSISSGSTYNEQFF. CDR3 DNA: TGTGCCAGTAGTATATCTAGCGGGAGTACATACAATGAGCAGTTCTTC. The whole variable domain, remainder taken from reference TRBV19 and TRBJ2-1, is DGGITQSPKYLFRKEGQNVTLSCEQNLNHDAMYWYRQDPGQGLRLIYYSQIVNDFQKGDIAEGYSVSREKKESFPLTVTSAQKNPTAFYLCASSISSGSTYNEQFFGPGTRLTVL.

This clone was seen a single time. The V and J genes are TRBV5-1 and TRBJ2-1, with 10 bases that match TRBD2. Germline values: CDR1 SGHRS, CDR2 YFSETQ. The V gene end was trimmed by 4 bases and the J gene end by 7 bases; junction bases not matched to a gene: 8. This CDR3 has 15 residues. CDR3 region: CASSPAGGPGNEQFF. The CDR3 nucleotides are TGCGCCAGCAGCCCAGCGGGAGGGCCCGGGAATGAGCAGTTCTTC.

V usage is TRBV29-1 and J usage is TRBJ2-2; 11 nucleotides match TRBD2. The V gene's germline CDR1 is SQVTM and CDR2 ANQGSEA. The V and J ends lost 4 bases and 6 bases, in that order; junction bases with no gene match: 7. This CDR3 has 15 residues. The CDR3 here is CSVVITSGRAGELFF. CDR3 nucleotides: TGCAGCGTTGTTATAACTAGCGGGAGAGCCGGGGAGCTGTTTTTT.

In its sample, this clone was seen once. The genes are TRBV28 and TRBJ2-5; 10 bases map to TRBD2. The length of the CDR3 is 15 residues. V shed 8 bases, J shed 5 bases, and the junction held 11 bases outside the gene matches. The germline CDR1 and CDR2 sequences are MDHEN and SYDVKM. This CDR3 is CASSPGSGRVETQYF. The CDR3 DNA is TGTGCCAGCTCCCCCGGGAGCGGGAGGGTCGAGACCCAGTACTTC.

V and J are TRBV7-9 and TRBJ1-3, with D possibly TRBD1 on 5 matching bases. Germline-derived CDR1 and CDR2 are SEHNR and FQNEAQ (reference sequence). Trimming cost V 6 bases and J 0 bases, with 15 bases left between them. This CDR3 has 16 residues. CDR3 region: CASRIVDTPSGNTIYF. The CDR3 DNA is TGTGCCAGCAGGATTGTGGACACCCCCTCTGGAAACACCATATATTTT.

This chain links TRBV6-5 with TRBJ1-1; D is undetermined. The ends were cut back, 4 bases at V and 6 bases at J, with 9 bases in the middle. CDR1 is MNHEY and CDR2 is SVGAGI in the germline V gene. The CDR3 is 12 residues long. The CDR3 DNA reads TGTGCCAGCAGTTCCGTATCCGCTGAAGCTTTCTTT. It encodes CASSSVSAEAFF.

This clone has a single count. This rearrangement joins TRBV19 to TRBJ2-1; a weak D match, TRBD2 (6 bases). Deletions cut 4 bases from V and 4 bases from J, with 17 bases between. This CDR3 has 16 amino acids. Per the germline V gene, CDR1 is LNHDA and CDR2 is SQIVND (reference sequence). CDR3 residues: CASSRRGSGGYNEQFF. The CDR3 region has the DNA TGTGCCAGTAGTAGAAGAGGAAGCGGAGGGTACAATGAGCAGTTCTTC.

V gene TRBV5-1 combines with J gene TRBJ1-6; a weak D match, TRBD1 (5 bases). CDR1 is SGHRS and CDR2 is YFSETQ in the germline V gene. CDR3 size: 16 residues. V lost 3 bases to trimming and J lost 0 bases, with 10 bases between them. The CDR3: CASSSGLSSYNSPLHF. As DNA, the CDR3 is TGCGCCAGCAGCTCGGGACTGAGCTCCTATAATTCACCCCTCCACTTT.

The rearrangement uses TRBV6-5 and TRBJ2-7; D is possibly TRBD1 (6 bases). The germline gives CDR1 MNHEY, CDR2 SVGAGI. The V end was cut by 0 bases, the J end by 0 bases, with 9 bases between. CDR3 size: 15 residues. DNA of the CDR3: TGTGCCAGCAGTTACTCTCGGGACAACTCCTACGAGCAGTACTTC. It is translated as CASSYSRDNSYEQYF.

This clone was counted a single time. This chain joins TRBV7-8 and TRBJ1-2; the D is unclear. The V gene's germline CDR1 is SGHVS and CDR2 FQNEAQ. Trimming cost V 3 bases and J 3 bases, with 8 bases left between them. This CDR3 contains 13 residues. The CDR3 loop is CASSLSGDYGYTF. The CDR3, as DNA: TGTGCCAGCAGCTTGTCCGGGGACTATGGCTACACCTTC.

This clone was found once. The same CDR3 can be traced to other DNA sequences in this sample. The rearrangement joins TRBV29-1 to TRBJ2-7, with D tentatively TRBD1 (6 bases). The CDR3 sequence is 12 residues long. The ends were cut back, 4 bases at V and 1 base at J, with 8 bases in the middle. The V gene's germline CDR1 is SQVTM and CDR2 ANQGSEA. CDR3 sequence: CSVVGGSYEQYF. In nucleotides, the CDR3 is TGCAGCGTTGTAGGGGGTTCCTACGAGCAGTACTTC.

The rearrangement uses TRBV4-1 and TRBJ2-5, with 10 bases that match TRBD1. Trimming took 3 bases from V and 0 from J; bases not matched to a gene: 4. Germline loops: CDR1 MGHRA, CDR2 YSYEKL. The CDR3 sequence is 16 residues long. CDR3 residues: CASSQATGGHQETQYF. The CDR3 bases are TGCGCCAGCAGCCAGGCGACAGGGGGCCACCAAGAGACCCAGTACTTC.